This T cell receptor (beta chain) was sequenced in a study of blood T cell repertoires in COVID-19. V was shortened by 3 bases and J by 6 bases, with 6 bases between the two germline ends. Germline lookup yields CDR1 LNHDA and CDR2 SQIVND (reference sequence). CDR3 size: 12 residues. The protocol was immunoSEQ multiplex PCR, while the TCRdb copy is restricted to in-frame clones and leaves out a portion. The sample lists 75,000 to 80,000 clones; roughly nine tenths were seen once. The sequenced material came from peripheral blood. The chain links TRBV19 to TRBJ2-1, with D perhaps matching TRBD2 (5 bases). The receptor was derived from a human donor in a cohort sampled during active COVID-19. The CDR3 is CASSIGLNEQFF. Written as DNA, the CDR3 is TGTGCCAGTAGTATCGGACTCAATGAGCAGTTCTTC.